A selection of T cell receptor beta chains follows, all from one sample in a study of CD8 T cells in ankylosing spondylitis. TCRdb redid the calling of the 5' RACE reads with MiXCR, one entry per CDR3 protein. The table records fewer than 400,000 distinct CDR3 sequences, roughly 14% of them present only once. The sample was blood, either unsorted or a sorted T cell fraction (not recorded which). These TCRs come from a male donor with ankylosing spondylitis or in good health (not recorded which). Each CDR3 is given with its conserved first and last residue. Each record gives: V gene, D gene, J gene, clone size, CDR3 DNA, CDR3 protein. D genes are given only for firm matches. Not all rows give a size; the values are once, few, many and, for expanded clones, a class.

v_gene: TRBV12-3/TRBV12-4; d_gene: .; j_gene: TRBJ2-1; abundance: .; CDR3nt: TGTGCCAGCAGTCCGACACAGAGCCTCAATGAGCAGTTCTTC; CDR3aa: CASSPTQSLNEQFF
v_gene: TRBV3-1; d_gene: .; j_gene: TRBJ2-2; abundance: .; CDR3nt: TGTGCCAGCAGCCTGCATAACACCGGGGAGCTGTTTTTT; CDR3aa: CASSLHNTGELFF
v_gene: TRBV20-1; d_gene: .; j_gene: TRBJ2-4; abundance: .; CDR3nt: TGCAGTGCTAGAGATAGGTGGCAGGGCAAAAACATTCAGTACTTC; CDR3aa: CSARDRWQGKNIQYF
v_gene: TRBV7-9; d_gene: .; j_gene: TRBJ1-1; abundance: .; CDR3nt: TGTGCCAGCAGCTTAGAAGGATCCTTCACTGAAGCTTTCTTT; CDR3aa: CASSLEGSFTEAFF
v_gene: TRBV5-1; d_gene: TRBD1; j_gene: TRBJ2-3; abundance: .; CDR3nt: TGCGCCAGCAGCTTATTCTTCCCTCTACCGGGACAGGGAAGGGATACGCAGTATTTT; CDR3aa: CASSLFFPLPGQGRDTQYF
v_gene: TRBV15; d_gene: .; j_gene: TRBJ2-4; abundance: many; CDR3nt: TGTGCCACCAGCAGGTTAACCGACATTCAGTACTTC; CDR3aa: CATSRLTDIQYF
v_gene: TRBV12-3/TRBV12-4; d_gene: TRBD1; j_gene: TRBJ1-2; abundance: many; CDR3nt: TGTGCCAGCAGTCCCCCTGGATGGGGACAGGGGGAGAATGGCTACACCTTC; CDR3aa: CASSPPGWGQGENGYTF
v_gene: TRBV10-3; d_gene: .; j_gene: TRBJ2-1; abundance: .; CDR3nt: TGTGCCATCTCAGTGATCAATGAGCAGTTCTTC; CDR3aa: CAISVINEQFF
v_gene: TRBV7-9; d_gene: .; j_gene: TRBJ2-5; abundance: .; CDR3nt: TGTGCCAGCAGCTTAGCAGGGGCGCAGACCCAGTACTTC; CDR3aa: CASSLAGAQTQYF
v_gene: TRBV6-1; d_gene: TRBD1; j_gene: TRBJ1-1; abundance: many; CDR3nt: TGTGCCAGCACCCTCAGGACAGGGAGGGACACTGAAGCTTTCTTT; CDR3aa: CASTLRTGRDTEAFF
v_gene: TRBV29-1; d_gene: .; j_gene: TRBJ2-5; abundance: few; CDR3nt: TGCAGCGTTGAAGTCCGGCGGGGTCCCCCAGAGACCCAGTACTTC; CDR3aa: CSVEVRRGPPETQYF
v_gene: TRBV29-1; d_gene: .; j_gene: TRBJ2-5; abundance: few; CDR3nt: TGCAGCGTTGCGGCGGGACAAGAGACCCAGTACTTC; CDR3aa: CSVAAGQETQYF
v_gene: TRBV20-1; d_gene: .; j_gene: TRBJ2-3; abundance: .; CDR3nt: TGCAGTGCCTGGACGAGGGCAGATACGCAGTATTTT; CDR3aa: CSAWTRADTQYF
v_gene: TRBV7-8; d_gene: .; j_gene: TRBJ2-7; abundance: .; CDR3nt: TGTGCCAGCAGCTTAGAACGAGGGGGTTCCTACGAGCAGTACTTC; CDR3aa: CASSLERGGSYEQYF
v_gene: TRBV5-1; d_gene: .; j_gene: TRBJ2-3; abundance: few; CDR3nt: TGCGCCAGCAGTTGGGCCTCCGTGGCAGATACGCAGTATTTT; CDR3aa: CASSWASVADTQYF
v_gene: TRBV6-1; d_gene: TRBD2; j_gene: TRBJ2-1; abundance: .; CDR3nt: TGTGCCAGCAGTAGGGGGGGACTAGCTGTTAATGAGCAGTTCTTC; CDR3aa: CASSRGGLAVNEQFF
v_gene: TRBV4-1; d_gene: .; j_gene: TRBJ2-7; abundance: .; CDR3nt: TGCGCCAGCAGCCAAACGCCCGTGGGCGAGCAGTACTTC; CDR3aa: CASSQTPVGEQYF
v_gene: TRBV6-5; d_gene: .; j_gene: TRBJ1-6; abundance: .; CDR3nt: TGTGCCAGCAGTTATGGCGACCCCTATAATTCACCCCTCCACTTT; CDR3aa: CASSYGDPYNSPLHF
v_gene: TRBV4-1; d_gene: TRBD2; j_gene: TRBJ2-5; abundance: few; CDR3nt: TGCGCCAGCAGCCCAAGCCCCGGGGGACTAGCGAGAGAGACCCAGTACTTC; CDR3aa: CASSPSPGGLARETQYF
v_gene: TRBV5-1; d_gene: .; j_gene: TRBJ2-7; abundance: many; CDR3nt: TGCGCCAGCAGCCCGTCCAGCGGCTACGAGCAGTACTTC; CDR3aa: CASSPSSGYEQYF
v_gene: TRBV3-1; d_gene: TRBD1; j_gene: TRBJ2-2; abundance: .; CDR3nt: TGTGCCAGCAGCCAACTAACCCGGGACAGGGGTTTCACCGGGGAGCTGTTTTTT; CDR3aa: CASSQLTRDRGFTGELFF
v_gene: TRBV29-1; d_gene: TRBD1; j_gene: TRBJ2-3; abundance: many; CDR3nt: TGCAGCGCCTTCAGTCCGGGACAGGGCAGCACAGATACGCAGTATTTT; CDR3aa: CSAFSPGQGSTDTQYF
v_gene: TRBV28; d_gene: .; j_gene: TRBJ2-1; abundance: few; CDR3nt: TGTGCCAGCAGTTTACGACCCGTCTCGTATATTGGGGTCAATGAGCAGTTCTTC; CDR3aa: CASSLRPVSYIGVNEQFF
v_gene: TRBV5-5; d_gene: .; j_gene: TRBJ2-3; abundance: .; CDR3nt: TGTGCCAGCTCCCGAGGGGGGAATCTCGCAGATACGCAGTATTTT; CDR3aa: CASSRGGNLADTQYF
v_gene: TRBV29-1; d_gene: .; j_gene: TRBJ2-3; abundance: few; CDR3nt: TGCACCGCTAAGACTAGCACAGATACGCAGTATTTT; CDR3aa: CTAKTSTDTQYF
v_gene: TRBV7-9; d_gene: .; j_gene: TRBJ1-5; abundance: .; CDR3nt: TGTGCCAGCAGCTCTGGGAATGGCAATCAGCCCCAGCATTTT; CDR3aa: CASSSGNGNQPQHF
v_gene: TRBV6-1; d_gene: .; j_gene: TRBJ2-7; abundance: few; CDR3nt: TGTGCCAGCAGGACAGCAACCTACGAGCAGTACTTC; CDR3aa: CASRTATYEQYF
v_gene: TRBV10-3; d_gene: .; j_gene: TRBJ2-7; abundance: few; CDR3nt: TGTGCCATCAGTGAGGCACAGGGAATATACGAGCAGTACTTC; CDR3aa: CAISEAQGIYEQYF
v_gene: TRBV20-1; d_gene: .; j_gene: TRBJ1-4; abundance: .; CDR3nt: TGCAGTGCTAGAGCACTAAACCTCAATGAAAAACTGTTTTTT; CDR3aa: CSARALNLNEKLFF
v_gene: TRBV12-3/TRBV12-4; d_gene: .; j_gene: TRBJ2-2; abundance: many; CDR3nt: TGTGCCAGCAGTTTAGCGGGGGCGAACACCGGGGAGCTGTTTTTT; CDR3aa: CASSLAGANTGELFF
v_gene: TRBV5-1; d_gene: .; j_gene: TRBJ1-6; abundance: many; CDR3nt: TGCGCCAGCAGCTTGGGGGACTCTAATTCACCCCTCCACTTT; CDR3aa: CASSLGDSNSPLHF
v_gene: TRBV3-1; d_gene: TRBD2; j_gene: TRBJ2-1; abundance: .; CDR3nt: TGTGCCAGCAGCCAATGGCTAGCGGGGACTAACTACAATGAGCAGTTCTTC; CDR3aa: CASSQWLAGTNYNEQFF
v_gene: TRBV25-1; d_gene: .; j_gene: TRBJ1-2; abundance: .; CDR3nt: TGTGCCAGCAGTGAATCGGTGGGGTCGGCAGGTGGCTACACCTTC; CDR3aa: CASSESVGSAGGYTF
v_gene: TRBV6-5; d_gene: TRBD1; j_gene: TRBJ2-4; abundance: few; CDR3nt: TGTGCCAGCAGTTACTCGAGACAGGGGGTGTACATTCAGTACTTC; CDR3aa: CASSYSRQGVYIQYF
v_gene: TRBV12-3/TRBV12-4; d_gene: TRBD2; j_gene: TRBJ2-3; abundance: many; CDR3nt: TGTGCCAGCAGGGCTGGACTAGCGGGGGGGGTAGATACGCAGTATTTT; CDR3aa: CASRAGLAGGVDTQYF
v_gene: TRBV15; d_gene: .; j_gene: TRBJ1-2; abundance: .; CDR3nt: TGTGCCACCAGCAGAGATCTGGCAGTATATGGCTACACCTTC; CDR3aa: CATSRDLAVYGYTF
v_gene: TRBV27; d_gene: TRBD2; j_gene: TRBJ2-1; abundance: .; CDR3nt: TGTGCCAGCAGTGCGTCCGGGACTAGAGTTGAGCAGTTCTTC; CDR3aa: CASSASGTRVEQFF
v_gene: TRBV5-1; d_gene: .; j_gene: TRBJ2-5; abundance: many; CDR3nt: TGTGCCAGCAGCTCCCAAGAGACCCAGTACTTC; CDR3aa: CASSSQETQYF
v_gene: TRBV4-2; d_gene: .; j_gene: TRBJ2-3; abundance: .; CDR3nt: TGTGCCAGCAGCCAAGATAGAAGAGATACGCAGTATTTT; CDR3aa: CASSQDRRDTQYF
v_gene: TRBV6-1; d_gene: TRBD1; j_gene: TRBJ1-2; abundance: .; CDR3nt: TGTGCCAGCAGTGTAACCGGGACAGGGGATCGCTACACCTTC; CDR3aa: CASSVTGTGDRYTF
v_gene: TRBV5-1; d_gene: .; j_gene: TRBJ2-5; abundance: .; CDR3nt: TGCGCCAGCAGCTTCATCCAAGAGACCCAGTACTTC; CDR3aa: CASSFIQETQYF
v_gene: TRBV20-1; d_gene: TRBD2; j_gene: TRBJ2-3; abundance: many; CDR3nt: TGCAGTGCCCCGGGACTAGCCACAGATACGCAGTATTTT; CDR3aa: CSAPGLATDTQYF
v_gene: TRBV6-1; d_gene: .; j_gene: TRBJ2-5; abundance: .; CDR3nt: TGTGCCAGCAGTGCCGGGACCGCATTTCAAGAGACCCAGTACTTC; CDR3aa: CASSAGTAFQETQYF
v_gene: TRBV29-1; d_gene: .; j_gene: TRBJ2-2; abundance: .; CDR3nt: TGCAGCGCCGTTCTAGCGAGGATGGGGGAGCTGTTTTTT; CDR3aa: CSAVLARMGELFF
v_gene: TRBV9; d_gene: .; j_gene: TRBJ2-7; abundance: few; CDR3nt: TGTGCCAGCAGCGTAGAGTCAGTGGGGGAGCAGTACTTC; CDR3aa: CASSVESVGEQYF
v_gene: TRBV5-1; d_gene: TRBD1; j_gene: TRBJ2-2; abundance: .; CDR3nt: TGCGCCAGCAGCTATCCCGGGACAGGGGACACCGGGGAGCTGTTTTTT; CDR3aa: CASSYPGTGDTGELFF
v_gene: TRBV4-2; d_gene: TRBD2; j_gene: TRBJ2-1; abundance: few; CDR3nt: TGTGCCAGCAGCCTGGGAGGACTAGCGGGGGAAAATGAGCAGTTCTTC; CDR3aa: CASSLGGLAGENEQFF
v_gene: TRBV11-2; d_gene: .; j_gene: TRBJ2-7; abundance: .; CDR3nt: TGTGCCAGCAGTTGGACCAAATCCTACGAGCAGTACTTC; CDR3aa: CASSWTKSYEQYF
v_gene: TRBV5-1; d_gene: .; j_gene: TRBJ2-2; abundance: many; CDR3nt: TGCGCCAGCAGCGTCTCTTACACCGGGGAGCTGTTTTTT; CDR3aa: CASSVSYTGELFF
v_gene: TRBV12-3/TRBV12-4; d_gene: .; j_gene: TRBJ1-3; abundance: .; CDR3nt: TGTGCCAGCAGTTTTGGTGCAAACACCATATATTTT; CDR3aa: CASSFGANTIYF
v_gene: TRBV3-1; d_gene: TRBD1; j_gene: TRBJ1-3; abundance: many; CDR3nt: TGTGCCAGCAGCCAAAGAGGGACAGGCCGATCGAGCTCTGGAAACACCATATATTTT; CDR3aa: CASSQRGTGRSSSGNTIYF